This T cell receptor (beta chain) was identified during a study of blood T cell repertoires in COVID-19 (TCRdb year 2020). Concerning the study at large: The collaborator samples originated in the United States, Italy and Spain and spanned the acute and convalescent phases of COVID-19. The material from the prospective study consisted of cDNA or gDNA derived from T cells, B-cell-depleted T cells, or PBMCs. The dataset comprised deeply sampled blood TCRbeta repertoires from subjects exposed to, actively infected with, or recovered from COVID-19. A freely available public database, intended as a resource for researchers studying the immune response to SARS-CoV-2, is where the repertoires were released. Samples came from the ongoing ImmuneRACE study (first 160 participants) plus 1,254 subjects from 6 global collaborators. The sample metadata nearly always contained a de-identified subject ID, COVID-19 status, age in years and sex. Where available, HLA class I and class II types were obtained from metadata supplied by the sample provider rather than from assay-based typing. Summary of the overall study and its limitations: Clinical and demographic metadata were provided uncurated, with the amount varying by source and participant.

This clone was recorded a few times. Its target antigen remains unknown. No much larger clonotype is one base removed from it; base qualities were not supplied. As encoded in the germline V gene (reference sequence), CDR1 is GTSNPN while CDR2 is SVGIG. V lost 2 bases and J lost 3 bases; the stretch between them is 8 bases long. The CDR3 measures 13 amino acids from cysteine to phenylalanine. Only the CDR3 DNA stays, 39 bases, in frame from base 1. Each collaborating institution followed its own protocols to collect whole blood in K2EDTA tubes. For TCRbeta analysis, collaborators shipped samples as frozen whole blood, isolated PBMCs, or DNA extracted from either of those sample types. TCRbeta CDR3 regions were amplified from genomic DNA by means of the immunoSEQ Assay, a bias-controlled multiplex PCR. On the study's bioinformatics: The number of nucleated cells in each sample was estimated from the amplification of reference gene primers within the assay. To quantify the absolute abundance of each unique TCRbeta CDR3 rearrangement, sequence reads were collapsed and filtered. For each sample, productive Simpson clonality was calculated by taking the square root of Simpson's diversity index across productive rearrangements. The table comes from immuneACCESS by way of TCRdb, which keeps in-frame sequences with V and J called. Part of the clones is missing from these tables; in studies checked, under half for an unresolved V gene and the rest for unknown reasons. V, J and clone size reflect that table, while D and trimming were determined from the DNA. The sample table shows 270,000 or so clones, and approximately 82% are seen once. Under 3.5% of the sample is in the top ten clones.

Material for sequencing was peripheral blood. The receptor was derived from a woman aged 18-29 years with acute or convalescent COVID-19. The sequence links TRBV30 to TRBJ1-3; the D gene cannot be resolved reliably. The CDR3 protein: CAWSSGNGNTIYF. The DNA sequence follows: TGTGCCTGGAGTTCCGGGAATGGAAACACCATATATTTT. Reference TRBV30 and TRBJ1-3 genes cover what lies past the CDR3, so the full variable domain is SQTIHQWPATLVQPVGSPLSLECTVEGTSNPNLYWYRQAAGRGLQLLFYSVGIGQISSEVPQNLSASRPQDRQFILSSKKLLLSDSGFYLCAWSSGNGNTIYFGEGSWLTVV.